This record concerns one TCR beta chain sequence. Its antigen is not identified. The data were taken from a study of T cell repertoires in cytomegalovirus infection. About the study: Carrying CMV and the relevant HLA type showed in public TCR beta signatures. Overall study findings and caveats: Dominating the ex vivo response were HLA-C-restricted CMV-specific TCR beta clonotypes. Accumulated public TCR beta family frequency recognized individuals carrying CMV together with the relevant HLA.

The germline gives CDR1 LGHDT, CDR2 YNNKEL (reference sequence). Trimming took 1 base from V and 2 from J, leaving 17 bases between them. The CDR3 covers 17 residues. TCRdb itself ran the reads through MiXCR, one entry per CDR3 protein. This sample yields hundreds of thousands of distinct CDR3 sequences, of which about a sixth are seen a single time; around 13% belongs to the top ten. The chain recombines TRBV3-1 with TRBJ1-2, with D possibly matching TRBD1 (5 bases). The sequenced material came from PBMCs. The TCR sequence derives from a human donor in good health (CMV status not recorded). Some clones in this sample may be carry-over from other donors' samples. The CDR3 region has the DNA TGTGCCAGCAGCCAAGGGGGCCGCAGGGACCACAACTATGGCTACACCTTC. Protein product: CASSQGGRRDHNYGYTF.